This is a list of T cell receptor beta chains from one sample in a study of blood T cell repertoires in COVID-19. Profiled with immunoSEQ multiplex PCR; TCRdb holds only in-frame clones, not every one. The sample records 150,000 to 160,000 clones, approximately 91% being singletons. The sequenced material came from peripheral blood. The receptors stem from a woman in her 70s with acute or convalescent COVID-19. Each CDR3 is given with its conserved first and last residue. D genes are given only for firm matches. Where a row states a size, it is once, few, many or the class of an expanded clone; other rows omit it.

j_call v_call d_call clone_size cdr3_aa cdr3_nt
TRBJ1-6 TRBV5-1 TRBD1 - CASSQGQGVNSPLHF TGCGCCAGCAGCCAGGGACAGGGAGTCAATTCACCCCTCCACTTT
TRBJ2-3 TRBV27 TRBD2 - CASSSGLVADTQYF TGTGCCAGCAGTTCCGGACTAGTTGCAGATACGCAGTATTTT
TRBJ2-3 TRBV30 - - CAWSEDRSLTDTQYF TGTGCCTGGAGTGAGGACAGATCCCTCACAGATACGCAGTATTTT
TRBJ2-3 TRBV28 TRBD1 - CASRPSQGAATDTQYF TGTGCCAGCAGGCCGAGCCAGGGGGCTGCCACAGATACGCAGTATTTT
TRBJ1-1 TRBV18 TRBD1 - CASSQQGANTEAFF TGTGCCAGCTCACAACAGGGGGCGAACACTGAAGCTTTCTTT
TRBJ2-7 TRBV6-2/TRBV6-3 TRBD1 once CASSPGQGTYEQYF TGTGCCAGCAGTCCGGGACAGGGGACCTACGAGCAGTACTTC
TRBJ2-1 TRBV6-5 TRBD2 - CASRPGLAGANEQFF TGTGCCAGCAGACCGGGACTAGCGGGGGCCAATGAGCAGTTCTTC
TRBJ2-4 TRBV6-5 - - CASSYSPVKNIQYF TGTGCCAGCAGTTACTCCCCTGTCAAAAACATTCAGTACTTC
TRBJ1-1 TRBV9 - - CASSVEPGSPNTEAFF TGTGCCAGCAGCGTAGAGCCAGGCAGCCCGAACACTGAAGCTTTCTTT
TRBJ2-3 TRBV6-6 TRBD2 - CASSWPSGGYTDTQYF TGTGCCAGCAGTTGGCCTAGCGGGGGATACACAGATACGCAGTATTTT
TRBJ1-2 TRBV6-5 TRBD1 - CASSYDRGNYGYTF TGTGCCAGCAGTTACGACAGGGGGAATTATGGCTACACCTTC
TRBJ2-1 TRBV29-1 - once CSVERQDAYNEQFF TGCAGCGTTGAACGTCAGGATGCTTACAATGAGCAGTTCTTC
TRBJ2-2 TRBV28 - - CASSLNSAGAGETGELFF TGTGCCAGCAGTTTAAATTCTGCGGGGGCGGGAGAAACCGGGGAGCTGTTTTTT
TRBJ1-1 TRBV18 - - CASSPGSDPGAFF TGTGCCAGCTCACCAGGATCAGACCCGGGAGCTTTCTTT
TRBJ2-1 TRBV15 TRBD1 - CATSRDSRDRANEQFF TGTGCCACCAGCAGAGATAGCCGAGACAGGGCCAATGAGCAGTTCTTC
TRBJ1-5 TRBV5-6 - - CASSLFGGLGQPQHF TGTGCCAGCAGCTTGTTCGGGGGTCTAGGTCAGCCCCAGCATTTT
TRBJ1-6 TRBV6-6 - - CASSYSTAYNSPLHF TGTGCCAGCAGTTACTCGACAGCCTATAATTCACCCCTCCACTTT
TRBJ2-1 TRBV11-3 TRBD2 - CASSSGLAATSYNEQFF TGTGCCAGCAGCTCAGGACTAGCGGCCACCTCCTACAATGAGCAGTTCTTC